This T cell receptor (beta chain) stems from a study of Graves' ophthalmopathy and Graves' hyperthyroidism. This clonotype showed up many times. One end of the junction is discordant with germline, which a read error may explain. RNA transcripts provided the template for amplifying TCR beta CDR3 regions. Second-round multiplex PCR came after a first-round RT-PCR that employed HTBI primers. TCRdb re-called the multiplex PCR reads through MiXCR, storing one row per CDR3 protein. There are about 400,000 distinct CDR3 sequences in the sample; about 18% occur only once, and about 1.6% lies in the top ten. This sequence was found in a woman aged 18-29 years with Graves' ophthalmopathy. Sequencing was done on a sample of peripheral blood.

The CDR3 sequence: CASSSSSYEQYF. The CDR3, as DNA: TGTGCCAGCAGTTCGAGCTCCTACGAGCAGTACTTC. This rearrangement joins TRBV5-1 to TRBJ2-7, with D hard to call. This CDR3 comprises 12 residues. The germline CDR1 and CDR2 sequences are SGHRS and YFSETQ.